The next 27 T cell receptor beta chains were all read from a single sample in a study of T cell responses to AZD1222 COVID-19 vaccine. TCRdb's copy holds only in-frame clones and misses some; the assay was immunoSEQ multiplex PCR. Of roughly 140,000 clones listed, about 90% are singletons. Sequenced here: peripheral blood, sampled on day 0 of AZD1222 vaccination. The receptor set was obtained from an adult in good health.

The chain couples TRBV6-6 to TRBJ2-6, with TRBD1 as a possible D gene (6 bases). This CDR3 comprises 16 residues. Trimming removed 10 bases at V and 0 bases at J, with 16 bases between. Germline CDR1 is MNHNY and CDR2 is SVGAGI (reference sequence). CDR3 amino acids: CATSWNRDSGANVLTF. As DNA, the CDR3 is TGTGCCACGTCATGGAACAGGGACTCTGGGGCCAACGTCCTGACTTTC.

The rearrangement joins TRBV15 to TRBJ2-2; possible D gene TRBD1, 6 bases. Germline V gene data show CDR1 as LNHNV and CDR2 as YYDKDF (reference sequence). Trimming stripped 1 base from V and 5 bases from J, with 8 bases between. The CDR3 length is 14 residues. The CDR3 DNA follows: TGTGCCACCAGCAGAGGGACAGTTACCGGGGAGCTGTTTTTT. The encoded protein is CATSRGTVTGELFF.

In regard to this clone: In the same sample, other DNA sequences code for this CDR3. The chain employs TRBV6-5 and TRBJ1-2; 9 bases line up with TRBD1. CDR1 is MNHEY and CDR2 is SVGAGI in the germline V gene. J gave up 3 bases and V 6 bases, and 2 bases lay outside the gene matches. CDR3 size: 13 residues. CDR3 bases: TGTGCCAGCAGGGACAGGGGTTACTATGGCTACACCTTC. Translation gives CASRDRGYYGYTF.

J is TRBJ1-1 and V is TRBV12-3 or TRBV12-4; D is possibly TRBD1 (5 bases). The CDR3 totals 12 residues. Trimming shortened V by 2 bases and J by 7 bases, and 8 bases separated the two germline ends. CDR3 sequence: CASSLQGNEAFF. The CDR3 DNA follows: TGTGCCAGCAGTTTACAGGGAAATGAAGCTTTCTTT.

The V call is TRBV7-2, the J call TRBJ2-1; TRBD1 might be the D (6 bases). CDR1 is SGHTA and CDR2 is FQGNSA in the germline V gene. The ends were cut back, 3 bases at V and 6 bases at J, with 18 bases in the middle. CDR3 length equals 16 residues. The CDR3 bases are TGTGCCAGCAGCTTCGTATTAGGTGGACAGCTCAATGAGCAGTTCTTC. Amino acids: CASSFVLGGQLNEQFF.

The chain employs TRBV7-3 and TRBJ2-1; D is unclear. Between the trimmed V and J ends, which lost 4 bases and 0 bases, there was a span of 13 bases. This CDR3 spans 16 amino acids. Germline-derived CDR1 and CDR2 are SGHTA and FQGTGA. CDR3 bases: TGTGCCAGCAGCTCGCGGACGCCTAGCTCCTACAATGAGCAGTTCTTC. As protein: CASSSRTPSSYNEQFF.

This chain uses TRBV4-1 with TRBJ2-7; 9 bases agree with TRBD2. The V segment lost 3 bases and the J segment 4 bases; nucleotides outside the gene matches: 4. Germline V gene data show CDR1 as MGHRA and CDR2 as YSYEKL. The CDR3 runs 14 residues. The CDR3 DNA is TGCGCCAGCAGCCAGGAGCGGGGGGTATACGAGCAGTACTTC. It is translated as CASSQERGVYEQYF.

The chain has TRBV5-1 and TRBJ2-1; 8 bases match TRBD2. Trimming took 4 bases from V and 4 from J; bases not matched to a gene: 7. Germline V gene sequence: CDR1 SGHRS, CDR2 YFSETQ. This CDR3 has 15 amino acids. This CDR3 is CASSLIAGKYNEQFF. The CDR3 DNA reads TGCGCCAGCAGCCTCATAGCGGGGAAATACAATGAGCAGTTCTTC.

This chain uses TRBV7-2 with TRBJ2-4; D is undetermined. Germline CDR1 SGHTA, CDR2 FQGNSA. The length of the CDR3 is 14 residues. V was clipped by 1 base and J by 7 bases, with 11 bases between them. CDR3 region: CASSLGQMGNIQYF. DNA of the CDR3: TGTGCCAGCAGCTTAGGGCAGATGGGGAACATTCAGTACTTC.

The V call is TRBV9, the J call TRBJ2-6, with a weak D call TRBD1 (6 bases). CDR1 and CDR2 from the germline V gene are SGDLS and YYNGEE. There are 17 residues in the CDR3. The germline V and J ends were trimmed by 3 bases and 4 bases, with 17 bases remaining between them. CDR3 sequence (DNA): TGTGCCAGCAGCGCGTCGGCAGGGGTGGCAGGGGCCAACGTCCTGACTTTC. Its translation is CASSASAGVAGANVLTF.

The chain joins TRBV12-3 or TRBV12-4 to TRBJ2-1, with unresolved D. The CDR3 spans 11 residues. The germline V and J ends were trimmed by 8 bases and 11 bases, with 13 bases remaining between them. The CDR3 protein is CASQSDLKQFF. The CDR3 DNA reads TGTGCCAGCCAAAGCGATCTTAAGCAGTTCTTC.

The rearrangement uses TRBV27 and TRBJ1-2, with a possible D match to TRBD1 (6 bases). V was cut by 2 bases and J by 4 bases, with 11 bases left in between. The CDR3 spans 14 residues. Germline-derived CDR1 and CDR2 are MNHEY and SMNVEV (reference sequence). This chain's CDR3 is CASSLTGSIYGYTF. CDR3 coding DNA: TGTGCCAGCAGTTTAACAGGGTCCATCTATGGCTACACCTTC.

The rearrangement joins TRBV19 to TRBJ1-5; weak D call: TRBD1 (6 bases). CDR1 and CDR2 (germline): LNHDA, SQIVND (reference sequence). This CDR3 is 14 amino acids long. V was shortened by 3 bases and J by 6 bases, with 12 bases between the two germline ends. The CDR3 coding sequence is TGTGCCAGTAGTATGGGGAAAGGGGGTCAGCCCCAGCATTTT. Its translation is CASSMGKGGQPQHF.

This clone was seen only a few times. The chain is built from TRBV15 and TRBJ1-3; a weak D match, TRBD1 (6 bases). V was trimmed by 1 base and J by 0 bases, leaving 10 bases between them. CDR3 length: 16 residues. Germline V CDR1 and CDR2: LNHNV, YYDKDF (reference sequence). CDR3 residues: CATSRGGANSGNTIYF. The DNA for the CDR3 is TGTGCCACCAGCAGAGGGGGGGCCAACTCTGGAAACACCATATATTTT.

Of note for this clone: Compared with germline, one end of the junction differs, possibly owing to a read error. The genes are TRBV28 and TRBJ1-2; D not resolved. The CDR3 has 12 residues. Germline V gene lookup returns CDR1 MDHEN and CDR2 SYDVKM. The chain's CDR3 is CASSPPPDDSSF. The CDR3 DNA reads TGTGCCAGCAGTCCCCCCCCCGACGACTCCTCCTTC.

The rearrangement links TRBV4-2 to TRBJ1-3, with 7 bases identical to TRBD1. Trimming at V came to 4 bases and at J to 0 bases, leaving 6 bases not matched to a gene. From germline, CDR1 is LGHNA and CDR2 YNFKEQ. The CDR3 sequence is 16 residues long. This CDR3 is CASSPGQVYSGNTIYF. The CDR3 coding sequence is TGTGCCAGCAGCCCTGGACAGGTGTACTCTGGAAACACCATATATTTT.

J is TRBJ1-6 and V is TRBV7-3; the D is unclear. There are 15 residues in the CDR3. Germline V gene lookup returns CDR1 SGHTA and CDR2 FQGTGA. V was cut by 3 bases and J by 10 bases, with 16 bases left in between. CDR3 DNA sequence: TGTGCCAGCAGCTTGGCGGCTAGTAGCAACTCACCCCTCCACTTT. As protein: CASSLAASSNSPLHF.

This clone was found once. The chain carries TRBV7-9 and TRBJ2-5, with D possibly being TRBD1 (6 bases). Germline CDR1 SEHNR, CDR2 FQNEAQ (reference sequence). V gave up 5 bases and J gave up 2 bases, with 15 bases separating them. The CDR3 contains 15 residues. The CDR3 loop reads CASSPHRQVQETQYF. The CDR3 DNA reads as TGTGCCAGCAGCCCGCACCGACAGGTTCAAGAGACCCAGTACTTC.

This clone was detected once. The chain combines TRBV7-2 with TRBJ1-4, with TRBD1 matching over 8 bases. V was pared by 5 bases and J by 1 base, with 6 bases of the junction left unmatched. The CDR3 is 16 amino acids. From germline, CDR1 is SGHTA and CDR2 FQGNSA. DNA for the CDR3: TGTGCCAGCAGCCACAGACAGGGGCAAACTAATGAAAAACTGTTTTTT. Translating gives CASSHRQGQTNEKLFF.

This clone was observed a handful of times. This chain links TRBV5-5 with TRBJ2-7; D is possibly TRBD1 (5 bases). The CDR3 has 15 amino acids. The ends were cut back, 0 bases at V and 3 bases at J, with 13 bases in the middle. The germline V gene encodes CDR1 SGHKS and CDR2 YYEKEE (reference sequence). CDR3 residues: CASSLGRAGYYEQYF. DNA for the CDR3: TGTGCCAGCAGCTTGGGGCGCGCAGGGTACTACGAGCAGTACTTC.

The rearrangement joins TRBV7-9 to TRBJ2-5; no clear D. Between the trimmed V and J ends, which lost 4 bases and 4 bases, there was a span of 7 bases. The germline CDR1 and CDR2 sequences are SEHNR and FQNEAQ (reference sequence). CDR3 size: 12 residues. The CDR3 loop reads CASSSQGETQYF. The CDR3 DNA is TGTGCCAGCAGCTCCCAAGGAGAGACCCAGTACTTC.

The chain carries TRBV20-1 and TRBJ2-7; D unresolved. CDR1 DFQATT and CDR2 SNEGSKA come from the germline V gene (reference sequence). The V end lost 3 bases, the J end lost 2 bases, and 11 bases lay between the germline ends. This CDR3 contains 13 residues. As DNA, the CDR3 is TGCAGTGCTAGTATTCGCGTAGCCTACGAGCAGTACTTC. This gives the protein CSASIRVAYEQYF.

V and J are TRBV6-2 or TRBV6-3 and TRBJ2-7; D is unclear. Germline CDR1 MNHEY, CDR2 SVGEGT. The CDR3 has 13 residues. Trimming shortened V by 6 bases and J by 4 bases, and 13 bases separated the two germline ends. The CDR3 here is CASSIHWAYEQYF. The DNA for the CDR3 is TGTGCCAGCAGCATTCATTGGGCTTACGAGCAGTACTTC.

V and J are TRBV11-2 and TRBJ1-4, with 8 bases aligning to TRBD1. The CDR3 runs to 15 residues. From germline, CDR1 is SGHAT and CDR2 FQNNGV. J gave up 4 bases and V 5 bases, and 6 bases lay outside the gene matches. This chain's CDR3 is CASSLRTGLNEKLFF. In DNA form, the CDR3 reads TGTGCCAGCAGCCTACGGACAGGGCTTAATGAAAAACTGTTTTTT.

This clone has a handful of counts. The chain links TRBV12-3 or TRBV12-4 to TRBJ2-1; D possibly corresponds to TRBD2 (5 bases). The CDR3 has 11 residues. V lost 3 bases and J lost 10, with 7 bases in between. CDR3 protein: CASSLDWEQFF. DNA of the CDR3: TGTGCCAGCAGTTTGGACTGGGAGCAGTTCTTC.

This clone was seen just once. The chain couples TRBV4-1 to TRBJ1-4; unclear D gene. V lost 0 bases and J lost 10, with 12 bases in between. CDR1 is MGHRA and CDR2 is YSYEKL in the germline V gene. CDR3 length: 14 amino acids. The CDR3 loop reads CASSQEQGKGKLFF. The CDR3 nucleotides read TGCGCCAGCAGCCAAGAACAAGGCAAGGGAAAACTGTTTTTT.

CDR3 sequence (DNA): TGTGCCAGCAGCTTGGGACAGGGGAAAGAGACCCAGTACTTC. It codes for CASSLGQGKETQYF. V is TRBV11-1 and J is TRBJ2-5; 10 nucleotides align to TRBD1. J gave up 3 bases and V 3 bases, and 1 base lay outside the gene matches. Germline CDR1 SGHAT, CDR2 FQDESV (reference sequence). There are 14 residues in the CDR3.